The present TCR beta chain was sequenced within a study of cytomegalovirus exposure and HLA in healthy donors. Broader study findings: Most TCR sequences were uncommon, yet certain public TCRs appeared in many donors.

The CDR3 contains 13 residues. Germline values: CDR1 MNHEY, CDR2 SMNVEV (reference sequence). The V end lost 6 bases, the J end lost 7 bases, and 13 bases lay between the germline ends. PCR was performed using 60 Vbeta and 13 Jbeta primers. Generated by immunoSEQ multiplex PCR, the TCRdb table keeps only in-frame clones and is missing some. The sample shows about 200,000 clones, and roughly 0.74% sits with its ten largest clones. Notes on this clone: What it binds is unknown.

The gene calls are TRBV27 and TRBJ2-1; D may be TRBD1 (6 bases). This TCR was recovered from a boy under 18 in good health and CMV-seronegative. Sample: PBMCs. This chain's CDR3 is CASSKIRGNEQFF. The CDR3 bases are TGTGCCAGCAGCAAAATTAGGGGGAATGAGCAGTTCTTC.